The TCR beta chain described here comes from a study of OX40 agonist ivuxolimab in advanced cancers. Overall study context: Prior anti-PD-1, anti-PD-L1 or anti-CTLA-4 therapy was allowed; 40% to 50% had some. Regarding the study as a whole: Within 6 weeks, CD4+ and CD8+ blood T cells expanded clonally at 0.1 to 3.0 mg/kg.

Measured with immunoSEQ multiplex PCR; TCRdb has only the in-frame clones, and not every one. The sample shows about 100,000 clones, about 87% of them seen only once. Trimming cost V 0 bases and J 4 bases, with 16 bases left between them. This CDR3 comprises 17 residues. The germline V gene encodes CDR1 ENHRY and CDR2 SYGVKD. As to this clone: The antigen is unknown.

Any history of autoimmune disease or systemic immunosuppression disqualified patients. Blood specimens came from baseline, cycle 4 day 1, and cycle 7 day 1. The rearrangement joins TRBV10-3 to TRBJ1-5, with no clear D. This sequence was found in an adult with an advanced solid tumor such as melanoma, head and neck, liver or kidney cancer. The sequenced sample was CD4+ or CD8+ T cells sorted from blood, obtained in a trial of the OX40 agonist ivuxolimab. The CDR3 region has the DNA TGTGCCATCAGTGAGTCGATTGGTGGAGGTGGAAATCAGCCCCAGCATTTT. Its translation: CAISESIGGGGNQPQHF.